A selection of T cell receptor beta chains follows, all from one sample in a study of CD8+ T cells in alopecia areata. TCRdb keeps only in-frame clones here, not all; method: immunoSEQ multiplex PCR. This sample has about 110,000 clones, with 84% found just once. The sample in question was CD8+ T cells sorted from blood, obtained at week 24, from a patient treated with tofacitinib. These receptors all come from a human donor with alopecia areata. Both conserved end residues are part of each CDR3. Fields, in order: clone size, D gene, J gene, V gene, CDR3 DNA, CDR3 protein. D genes are given only for firm matches. Not all rows give a size; the values are once, few, many and, for expanded clones, a class.

abundance: .; d_gene: TRBD1; j_gene: TRBJ2-7; v_gene: TRBV7-9; CDR3nt: TGTGCCAGCAGCAACAGGGACAGGGCGACGATCTACGAGCAGTACTTC; CDR3aa: CASSNRDRATIYEQYF
abundance: .; d_gene: .; j_gene: TRBJ1-1; v_gene: TRBV6-5; CDR3nt: TGTGCCAGCGCGGACAGTGGGGGTTCTGAAGCTTTCTTT; CDR3aa: CASADSGGSEAFF
abundance: .; d_gene: TRBD1; j_gene: TRBJ2-5; v_gene: TRBV7-9; CDR3nt: TGTGCCAGCAGCTTAGTTCGGACAGGTAGTGCAGAGACCCAGTACTTC; CDR3aa: CASSLVRTGSAETQYF
abundance: .; d_gene: TRBD2; j_gene: TRBJ2-5; v_gene: TRBV7-2; CDR3nt: TGTGCCAGCAGCCGTCGAGGTAGCGGGAATCAAGAGACCCAGTACTTC; CDR3aa: CASSRRGSGNQETQYF
abundance: .; d_gene: TRBD1; j_gene: TRBJ2-1; v_gene: TRBV7-3; CDR3nt: TGTGCCAGCAGCTTAGACAGGGGGAATGAGCAGTTCTTC; CDR3aa: CASSLDRGNEQFF
abundance: .; d_gene: .; j_gene: TRBJ2-5; v_gene: TRBV6-1; CDR3nt: TGTGCCAGCAGTGAAGGGTGGGGCATCCAAGAGACCCAGTACTTC; CDR3aa: CASSEGWGIQETQYF
abundance: .; d_gene: TRBD2; j_gene: TRBJ2-1; v_gene: TRBV11-2; CDR3nt: TGTGCCAGCAGCCTGACGGGGGGTGGCTACAATGAGCAGTTCTTC; CDR3aa: CASSLTGGGYNEQFF
abundance: .; d_gene: .; j_gene: TRBJ2-3; v_gene: TRBV10-3; CDR3nt: TGTGCCATCAGTTCCCCCACAGATACGCAGTATTTT; CDR3aa: CAISSPTDTQYF
abundance: few; d_gene: .; j_gene: TRBJ2-2; v_gene: TRBV29-1; CDR3nt: TGCAGCGTTGAGTTGGGCAGGGGGGTCACCGGGGAGCTGTTTTTT; CDR3aa: CSVELGRGVTGELFF
abundance: .; d_gene: .; j_gene: TRBJ2-2; v_gene: TRBV5-1; CDR3nt: TGCGCCAGCAGCTCGTGGGGCACCGGGGAGCTGTTTTTT; CDR3aa: CASSSWGTGELFF
abundance: .; d_gene: TRBD2; j_gene: TRBJ2-4; v_gene: TRBV10-3; CDR3nt: TGTGCCATCAGTGCTACTAGCGGGGGGGCTGGGGCCAAAAACATTCAGTACTTC; CDR3aa: CAISATSGGAGAKNIQYF
abundance: .; d_gene: .; j_gene: TRBJ2-2; v_gene: TRBV5-6; CDR3nt: TGTGCCAGCAGCTTCGGAGCACCCGGGGAGCTGTTTTTT; CDR3aa: CASSFGAPGELFF
abundance: .; d_gene: .; j_gene: TRBJ2-1; v_gene: TRBV7-9; CDR3nt: TGTGCCAGCAGCTTAGACTCCGTTAGGGAGCAGTTCTTC; CDR3aa: CASSLDSVREQFF
abundance: .; d_gene: .; j_gene: TRBJ2-7; v_gene: TRBV27; CDR3nt: TGTGCCAGCAGTTTAACCTACAGGGTGAGGGAGCAGTACTTC; CDR3aa: CASSLTYRVREQYF
abundance: .; d_gene: .; j_gene: TRBJ2-7; v_gene: TRBV7-7; CDR3nt: TGTGCTAGCAGCTTCCCCCTCCGGTGGCGACGGACCTACGAGCAGTACTTC; CDR3aa: CASSFPLRWRRTYEQYF
abundance: .; d_gene: .; j_gene: TRBJ2-4; v_gene: TRBV29-1; CDR3nt: TGCAGCGTTGAAGACGCGAGGGCCAAAAACATTCAGTACTTC; CDR3aa: CSVEDARAKNIQYF
abundance: .; d_gene: .; j_gene: TRBJ1-2; v_gene: TRBV5-1; CDR3nt: TGCGCCAGCAGCTTGGAAAGTTGGCAGGGATGGATCAATGGCTACACCTTC; CDR3aa: CASSLESWQGWINGYTF
abundance: .; d_gene: .; j_gene: TRBJ2-7; v_gene: TRBV4-3; CDR3nt: TGCGCCAGCAGCCAAGATAGGTCCGGATCCTACGAGCAGTACTTC; CDR3aa: CASSQDRSGSYEQYF
abundance: .; d_gene: TRBD1; j_gene: TRBJ2-7; v_gene: TRBV6-5; CDR3nt: TGTGCCAGCAGCTCCGGGACAGGGGTCTACGAGCAGTACTTC; CDR3aa: CASSSGTGVYEQYF
abundance: .; d_gene: .; j_gene: TRBJ1-6; v_gene: TRBV6-1; CDR3nt: TGTGCCAGCAGTCCCTACCCGCTATTTAATTCACCCCTCCACTTT; CDR3aa: CASSPYPLFNSPLHF
abundance: .; d_gene: .; j_gene: TRBJ2-7; v_gene: TRBV7-2; CDR3nt: TGTGCCAGCAGCTTGGGCTCCTACGAGCAGTACTTC; CDR3aa: CASSLGSYEQYF
abundance: .; d_gene: TRBD2; j_gene: TRBJ2-7; v_gene: TRBV7-2; CDR3nt: TGTGCCAGCAGCTTAGTACTAGCGGGCTACGAGCAGTACTTC; CDR3aa: CASSLVLAGYEQYF
abundance: .; d_gene: .; j_gene: TRBJ2-7; v_gene: TRBV27; CDR3nt: TGTGCCAGCAGTTTTAGCAGGTTCTGGTTCGAGCAGTACTTC; CDR3aa: CASSFSRFWFEQYF
abundance: .; d_gene: TRBD1; j_gene: TRBJ1-1; v_gene: TRBV19; CDR3nt: TGTGCCAGTAGTATTGGGGACAGTGCGAACACTGAAGCTTTCTTT; CDR3aa: CASSIGDSANTEAFF
abundance: .; d_gene: .; j_gene: TRBJ2-1; v_gene: TRBV7-6; CDR3nt: TGTGCCAGCAGCTTCGGGGGAGTAACCTACAATGAGCAGTTCTTC; CDR3aa: CASSFGGVTYNEQFF
abundance: .; d_gene: TRBD2; j_gene: TRBJ2-1; v_gene: TRBV5-1; CDR3nt: TGCGCCAGCAGCCTTAGGTTGCGGGGGGCTGACAATGAGCAGTTCTTC; CDR3aa: CASSLRLRGADNEQFF
abundance: .; d_gene: .; j_gene: TRBJ2-3; v_gene: TRBV6-1; CDR3nt: TGTGCCAGCAGTGAAGGTGGACTAGATACGCAGTATTTT; CDR3aa: CASSEGGLDTQYF
abundance: .; d_gene: .; j_gene: TRBJ2-5; v_gene: TRBV7-2; CDR3nt: TGTGCCAGCAGCCCTCGGGACACTCAAGAGACCCAGTACTTC; CDR3aa: CASSPRDTQETQYF
abundance: .; d_gene: .; j_gene: TRBJ1-6; v_gene: TRBV4-2; CDR3nt: TGTGCCAGCAGCCAAGCGGTTGTCAGGGAGTATAATTCACCCCTCCACTTT; CDR3aa: CASSQAVVREYNSPLHF
abundance: .; d_gene: TRBD1; j_gene: TRBJ2-1; v_gene: TRBV5-6; CDR3nt: TGTGCCAGCAGCCCCGGACAGGCCTATTACAATGAGCAGTTCTTC; CDR3aa: CASSPGQAYYNEQFF
abundance: .; d_gene: .; j_gene: TRBJ1-2; v_gene: TRBV27; CDR3nt: TGTGCCAGCAGTTTCGGGCGGCAGGGCCTAAACTATGGCTACACCTTC; CDR3aa: CASSFGRQGLNYGYTF
abundance: .; d_gene: .; j_gene: TRBJ2-7; v_gene: TRBV27; CDR3nt: TGTGCCAGCAGTTTATCCCCAACCTACGAGCAGTACTTC; CDR3aa: CASSLSPTYEQYF
abundance: .; d_gene: .; j_gene: TRBJ2-7; v_gene: TRBV4-1; CDR3nt: TGCGCCAGCAGCCCCAGCGACAGACTCTCCTACGAGCAGTACTTC; CDR3aa: CASSPSDRLSYEQYF
abundance: .; d_gene: TRBD1; j_gene: TRBJ1-1; v_gene: TRBV2; CDR3nt: TGTGCCAGCTTTTTCTCCGACAGGGGGGCTGAAGCTTTCTTT; CDR3aa: CASFFSDRGAEAFF
abundance: .; d_gene: TRBD1; j_gene: TRBJ2-7; v_gene: TRBV7-8; CDR3nt: TGTGCCAGCAGCCCTGGACAGGGACCTTCCTACGAGCAGTACTTC; CDR3aa: CASSPGQGPSYEQYF